Listed below are T cell receptor beta chains from one sample, sequenced in a study of blood T cell repertoires in COVID-19. Sequencing used immunoSEQ multiplex PCR; TCRdb keeps in-frame clones, though not all of them. This repertoire shows about 160,000 clones, approximately 90% found once; its top ten account for 10%. Specimen: peripheral blood. The receptors derive from a woman in her seventies with COVID-19, enrolled during active disease. CDR3s include the opening cysteine and the closing phenylalanine or tryptophan. Where a row states a size, it is once, few, many or the class of an expanded clone; other rows omit it.

j_gene,abundance,v_gene,CDR3aa
TRBJ1-4,.,TRBV25-1,CASSADRSAGNEKLFF
TRBJ2-7,.,TRBV4-2,CASSHPGQGTEQYF
TRBJ2-7,.,TRBV20-1,CSASNSGGIYEQYF
TRBJ1-2,.,TRBV25-1,CASSLAPGLVGYTF
TRBJ1-2,.,TRBV5-4,CASSPDRPRKDGYTF
TRBJ2-5,.,TRBV14,CASSQGTSGRETQYF
TRBJ2-7,.,TRBV10-1,CASSRRAGNSYEQYF
TRBJ1-5,.,TRBV11-3,CASSLARYRGVHQPQHF
TRBJ2-2,few,TRBV19,CASRTGGANTGELFF
TRBJ1-6,.,TRBV6-5,CASRAGQGRNSPLHF
TRBJ1-5,.,TRBV30,CAWSVEQLSQPQHF
TRBJ1-2,.,TRBV5-1,CASSLGTGSYTF
TRBJ1-1,.,TRBV29-1,CSVADRGEAFF
TRBJ2-7,.,TRBV27,CASSLVPLPRYEQYF
TRBJ2-1,.,TRBV7-9,CASSSTGTSNEQFF
TRBJ1-1,.,TRBV5-1,CASSLDSSRENTEAFF
TRBJ2-7,.,TRBV2,CASTRGAYEQYF
TRBJ1-1,.,TRBV29-1,CSVDQGANTEAFF